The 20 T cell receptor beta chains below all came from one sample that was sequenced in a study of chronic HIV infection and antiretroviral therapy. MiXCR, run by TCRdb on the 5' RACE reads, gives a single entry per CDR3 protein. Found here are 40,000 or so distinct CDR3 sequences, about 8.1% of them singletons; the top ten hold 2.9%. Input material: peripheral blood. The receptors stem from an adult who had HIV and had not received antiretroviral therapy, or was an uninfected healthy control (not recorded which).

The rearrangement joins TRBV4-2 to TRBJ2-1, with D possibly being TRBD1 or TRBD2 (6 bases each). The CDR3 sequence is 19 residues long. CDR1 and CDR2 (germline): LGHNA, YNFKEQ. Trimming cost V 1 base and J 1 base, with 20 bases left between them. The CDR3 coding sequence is TGTGCCAGCAGCCAAGGTCCCACGGGGGCTAGCCGATCCTACAATGAGCAGTTCTTC. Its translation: CASSQGPTGASRSYNEQFF.

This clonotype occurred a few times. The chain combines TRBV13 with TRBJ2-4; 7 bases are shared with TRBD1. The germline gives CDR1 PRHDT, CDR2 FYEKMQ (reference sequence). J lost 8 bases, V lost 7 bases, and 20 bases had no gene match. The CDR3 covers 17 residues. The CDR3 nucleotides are TGTGCCAGCAACTCCCGTACCGAGGGACAGTTGGAGGACATTCAGTACTTC. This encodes CASNSRTEGQLEDIQYF. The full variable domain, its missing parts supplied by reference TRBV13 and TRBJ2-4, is AAGVIQSPRHLIKEKRETATLKCYPIPRHDTVYWYQQGPGQDPQFLISFYEKMQSDKGSIPDRFSAQQFSDYHSELNMSSLELGDSALYFCASNSRTEGQLEDIQYFGAGTRLSVL.

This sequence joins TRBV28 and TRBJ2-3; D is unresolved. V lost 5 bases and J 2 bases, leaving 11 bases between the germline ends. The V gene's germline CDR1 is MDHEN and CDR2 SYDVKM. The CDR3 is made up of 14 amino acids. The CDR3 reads CASSPAGDTDTQYF. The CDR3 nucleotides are TGTGCCAGCAGTCCGGCTGGGGACACAGATACGCAGTATTTT.

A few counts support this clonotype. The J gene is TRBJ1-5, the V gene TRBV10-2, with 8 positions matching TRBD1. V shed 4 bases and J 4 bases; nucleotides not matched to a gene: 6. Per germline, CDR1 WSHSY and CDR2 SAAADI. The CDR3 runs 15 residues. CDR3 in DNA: TGCGCCAGCAGTGCCACAGGGGGTGTAAATCAGCCCCAGCATTTT. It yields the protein CASSATGGVNQPQHF.

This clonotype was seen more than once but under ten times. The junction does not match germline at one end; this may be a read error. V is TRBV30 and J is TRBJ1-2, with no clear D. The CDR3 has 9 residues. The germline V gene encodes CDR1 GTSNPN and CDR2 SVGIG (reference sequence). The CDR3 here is CALDPGNTF. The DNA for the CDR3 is TGTGCCCTGGACCCTGGCAACACCTTC.

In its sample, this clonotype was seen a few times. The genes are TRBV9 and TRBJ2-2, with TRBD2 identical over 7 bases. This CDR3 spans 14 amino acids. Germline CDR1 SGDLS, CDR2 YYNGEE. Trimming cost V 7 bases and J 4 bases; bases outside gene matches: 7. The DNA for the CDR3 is TGTGCCAGCGGTTCTAGCGGCTTCACCGGGGAGCTGTTTTTT. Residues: CASGSSGFTGELFF.

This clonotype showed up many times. The CDR3 here is CASSQGHYNEQFF. DNA of the CDR3: TGCGCCAGCAGCCAAGGACATTACAATGAGCAGTTCTTC. The genes are TRBV4-1 and TRBJ2-1; no definite D call. CDR1 is MGHRA and CDR2 is YSYEKL in the germline V gene. This CDR3 contains 13 residues. V lost 1 base, J lost 4 bases, and 5 bases lay in between.

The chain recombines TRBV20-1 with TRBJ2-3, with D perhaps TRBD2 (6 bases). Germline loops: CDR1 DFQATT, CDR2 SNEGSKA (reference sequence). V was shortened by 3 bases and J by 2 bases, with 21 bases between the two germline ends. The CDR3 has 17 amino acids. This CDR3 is CSASKVLRRGITDTQYF. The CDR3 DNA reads TGCAGTGCTAGCAAGGTCCTGCGGCGGGGAATCACAGATACGCAGTATTTT.

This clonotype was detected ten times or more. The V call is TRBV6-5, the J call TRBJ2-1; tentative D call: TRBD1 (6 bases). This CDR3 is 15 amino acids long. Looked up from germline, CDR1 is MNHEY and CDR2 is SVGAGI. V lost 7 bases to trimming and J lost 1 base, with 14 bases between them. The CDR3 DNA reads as TGTGCCAGCAAAAGAACAGGGAGTTCCTACAATGAGCAGTTCTTC. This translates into CASKRTGSSYNEQFF.

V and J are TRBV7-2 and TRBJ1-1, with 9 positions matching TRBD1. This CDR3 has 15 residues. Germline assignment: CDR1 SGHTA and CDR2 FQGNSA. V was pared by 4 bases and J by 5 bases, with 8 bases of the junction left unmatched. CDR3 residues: CASSCAPGQGTEAFF. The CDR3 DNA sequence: TGTGCCAGCAGCTGCGCCCCGGGACAGGGTACTGAAGCTTTCTTT.

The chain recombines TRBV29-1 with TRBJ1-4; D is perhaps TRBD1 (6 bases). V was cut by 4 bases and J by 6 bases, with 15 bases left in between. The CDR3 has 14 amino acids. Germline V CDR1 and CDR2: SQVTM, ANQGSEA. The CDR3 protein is CSVAIGGKDEKLFF. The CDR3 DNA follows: TGCAGCGTTGCGATAGGGGGGAAGGATGAAAAACTGTTTTTT.

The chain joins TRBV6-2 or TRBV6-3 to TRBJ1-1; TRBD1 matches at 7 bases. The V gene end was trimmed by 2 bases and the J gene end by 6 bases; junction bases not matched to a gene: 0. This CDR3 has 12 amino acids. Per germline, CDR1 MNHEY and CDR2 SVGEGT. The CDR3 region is CASSYTGAEAFF. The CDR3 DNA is TGTGCCAGCAGTTACACAGGGGCTGAAGCTTTCTTT.

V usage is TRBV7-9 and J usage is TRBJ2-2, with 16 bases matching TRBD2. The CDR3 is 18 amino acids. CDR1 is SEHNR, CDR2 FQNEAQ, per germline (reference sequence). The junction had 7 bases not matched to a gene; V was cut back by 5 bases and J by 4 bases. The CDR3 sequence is CASSHPGLAGGVTGELFF. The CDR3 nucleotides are TGTGCCAGCAGCCATCCGGGACTAGCGGGAGGGGTCACCGGGGAGCTGTTTTTT.

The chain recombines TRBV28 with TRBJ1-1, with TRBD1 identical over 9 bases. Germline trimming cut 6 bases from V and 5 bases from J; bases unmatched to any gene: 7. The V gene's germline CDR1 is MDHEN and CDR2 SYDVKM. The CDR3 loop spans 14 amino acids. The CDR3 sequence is CASRMTGGETEAFF. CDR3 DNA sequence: TGTGCCAGCAGGATGACAGGGGGGGAGACTGAAGCTTTCTTT.

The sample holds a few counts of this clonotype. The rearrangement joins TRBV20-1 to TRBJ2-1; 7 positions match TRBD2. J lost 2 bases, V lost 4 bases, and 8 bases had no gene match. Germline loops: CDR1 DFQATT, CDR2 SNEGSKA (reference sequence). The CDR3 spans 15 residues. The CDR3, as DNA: TGCAGTGCTATGATAGAGCGGGGAACCTACAATGAGCAGTTCTTC. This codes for CSAMIERGTYNEQFF.

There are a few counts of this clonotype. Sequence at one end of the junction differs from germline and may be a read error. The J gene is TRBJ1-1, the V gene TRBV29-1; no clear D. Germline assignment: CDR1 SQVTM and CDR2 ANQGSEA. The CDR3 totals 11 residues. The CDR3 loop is CSVVGNTETFF. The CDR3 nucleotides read TGCAGCGTTGTCGGTAACACTGAAACTTTCTTT.

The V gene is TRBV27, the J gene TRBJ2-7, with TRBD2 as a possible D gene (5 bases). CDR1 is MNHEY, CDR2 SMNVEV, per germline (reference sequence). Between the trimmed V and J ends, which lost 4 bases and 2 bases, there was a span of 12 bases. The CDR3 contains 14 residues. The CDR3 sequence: CASSSVALTYEQYF. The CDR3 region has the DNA TGTGCCAGCAGTTCTGTAGCGTTGACCTACGAGCAGTACTTC.

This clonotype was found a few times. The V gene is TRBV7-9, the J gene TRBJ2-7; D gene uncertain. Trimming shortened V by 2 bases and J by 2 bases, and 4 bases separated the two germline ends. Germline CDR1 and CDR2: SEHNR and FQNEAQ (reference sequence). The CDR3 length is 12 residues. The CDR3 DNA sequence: TGTGCCAGCAGCTTACAGACCTACGAGCAGTACTTC. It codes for CASSLQTYEQYF.

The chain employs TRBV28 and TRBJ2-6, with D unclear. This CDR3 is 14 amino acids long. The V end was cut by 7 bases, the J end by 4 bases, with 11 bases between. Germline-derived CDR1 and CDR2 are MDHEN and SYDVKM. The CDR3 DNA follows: TGTGCCAGCACGGACCGGTTGGGGGCCAACGTCCTGACTTTC. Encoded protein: CASTDRLGANVLTF.

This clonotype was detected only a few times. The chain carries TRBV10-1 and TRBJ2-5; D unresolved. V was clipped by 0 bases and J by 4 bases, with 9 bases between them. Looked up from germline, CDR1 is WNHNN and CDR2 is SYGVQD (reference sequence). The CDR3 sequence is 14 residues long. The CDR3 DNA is TGCGCCAGCAGTGAGTCACGGGTCCGAGAGACCCAGTACTTC. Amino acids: CASSESRVRETQYF.